This T cell receptor beta chain was obtained from a study of graft-versus-host responses after intestinal transplantation. Across the study: Tacrolimus plus steroids were given to all recipients for about 3 years, preceded by anti-thymocyte globulin induction.

Study-wide points: Some GvH clones appeared in ileal mucosa or blood before recipient bone marrow.

V dropped 7 bases and J dropped 6 bases, with 3 bases sitting between them. The CDR3 runs to 9 residues. Using immunoSEQ multiplex PCR, the repertoire was profiled, and TCRdb retains in-frame clones only, with some absent. This table holds about 39,000 clones, nearly 95% found once. About this clone itself: The target antigen is unknown.

The material was unstimulated CD8+ T cells sorted from spleen or lymph node cells, obtained before transplant. This clonotype originated in a human donor who was the organ donor for an intestinal transplant. The genes are TRBV23-1 and TRBJ1-1; D remains ambiguous. TRBV23-1 is an open reading frame, and its role is uncertain. CDR3 sequence (DNA): TGCGCCAGCATAGCTGAAGCTTTCTTT. Protein sequence: CASIAEAFF.